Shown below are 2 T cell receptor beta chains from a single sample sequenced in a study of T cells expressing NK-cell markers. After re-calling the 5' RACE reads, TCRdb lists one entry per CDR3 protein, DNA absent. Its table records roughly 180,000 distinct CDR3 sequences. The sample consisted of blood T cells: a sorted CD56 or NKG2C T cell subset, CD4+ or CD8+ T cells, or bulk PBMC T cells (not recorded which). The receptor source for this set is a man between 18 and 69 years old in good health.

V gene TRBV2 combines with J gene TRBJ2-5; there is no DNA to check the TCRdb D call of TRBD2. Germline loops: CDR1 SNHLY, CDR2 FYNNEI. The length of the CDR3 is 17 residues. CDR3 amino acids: CASREPGLAGGKETQYF. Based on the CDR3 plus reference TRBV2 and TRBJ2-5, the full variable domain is EPEVTQTPSHQVTQMGQEVILRCVPISNHLYFYWYRQILGQKVEFLVSFYNNEISEKSEIFDDQFSVERPDGSNFTLKIRSTKLEDSAMYFCASREPGLAGGKETQYFGPGTRLLVL.

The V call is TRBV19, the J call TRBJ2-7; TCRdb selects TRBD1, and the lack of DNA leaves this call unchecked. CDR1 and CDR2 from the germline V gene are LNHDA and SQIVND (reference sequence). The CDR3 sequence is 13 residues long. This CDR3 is CASSLQGAGEQYF.